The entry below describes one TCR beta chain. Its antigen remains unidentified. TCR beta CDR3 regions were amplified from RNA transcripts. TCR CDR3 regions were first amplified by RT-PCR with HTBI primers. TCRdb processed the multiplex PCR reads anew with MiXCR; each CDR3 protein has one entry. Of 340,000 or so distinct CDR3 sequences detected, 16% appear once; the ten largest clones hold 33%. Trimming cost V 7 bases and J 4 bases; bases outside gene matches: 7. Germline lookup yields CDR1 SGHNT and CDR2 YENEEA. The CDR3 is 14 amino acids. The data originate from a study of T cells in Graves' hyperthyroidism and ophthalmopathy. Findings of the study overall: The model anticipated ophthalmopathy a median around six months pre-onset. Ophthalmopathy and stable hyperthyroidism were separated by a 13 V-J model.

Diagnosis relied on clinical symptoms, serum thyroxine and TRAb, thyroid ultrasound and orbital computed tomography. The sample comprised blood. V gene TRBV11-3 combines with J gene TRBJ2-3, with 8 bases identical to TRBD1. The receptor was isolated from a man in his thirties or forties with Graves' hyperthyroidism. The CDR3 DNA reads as TGTGCCAGCACCCTGGACAGGGCGTCAGATACGCAGTATTTT. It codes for CASTLDRASDTQYF.